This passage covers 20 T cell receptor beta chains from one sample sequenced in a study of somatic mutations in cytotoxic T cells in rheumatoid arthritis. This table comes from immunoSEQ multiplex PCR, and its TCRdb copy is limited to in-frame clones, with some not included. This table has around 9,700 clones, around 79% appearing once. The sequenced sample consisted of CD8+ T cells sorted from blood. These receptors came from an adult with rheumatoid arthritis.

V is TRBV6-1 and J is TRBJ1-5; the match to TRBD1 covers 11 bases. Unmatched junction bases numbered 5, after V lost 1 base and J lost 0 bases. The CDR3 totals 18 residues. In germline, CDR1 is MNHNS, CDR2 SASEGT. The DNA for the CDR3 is TGTGCCAGCAGTGAAGGGACAGGGGGCCCTTATAGCAATCAGCCCCAGCATTTT. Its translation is CASSEGTGGPYSNQPQHF.

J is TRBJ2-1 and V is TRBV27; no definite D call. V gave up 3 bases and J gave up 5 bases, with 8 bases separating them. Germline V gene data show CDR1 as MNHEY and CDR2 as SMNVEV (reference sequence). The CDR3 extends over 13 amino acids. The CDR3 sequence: CASSLGQHNEQFF. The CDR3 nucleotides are TGTGCCAGCAGTTTGGGTCAGCACAATGAGCAGTTCTTC.

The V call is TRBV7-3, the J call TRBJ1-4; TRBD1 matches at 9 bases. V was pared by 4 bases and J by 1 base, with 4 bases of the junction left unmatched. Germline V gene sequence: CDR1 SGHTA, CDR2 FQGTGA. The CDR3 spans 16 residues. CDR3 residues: CASSYYRGRTNEKLFF. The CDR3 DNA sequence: TGTGCCAGCAGCTATTACAGGGGGCGAACTAATGAAAAACTGTTTTTT.

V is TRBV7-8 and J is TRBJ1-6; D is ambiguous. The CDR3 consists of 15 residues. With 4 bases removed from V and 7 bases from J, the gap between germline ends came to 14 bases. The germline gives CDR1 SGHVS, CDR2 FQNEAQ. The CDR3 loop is CASSSSGSMNSPLHF. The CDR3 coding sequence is TGTGCCAGCAGCTCGAGCGGGAGTATGAATTCACCCCTCCACTTT.

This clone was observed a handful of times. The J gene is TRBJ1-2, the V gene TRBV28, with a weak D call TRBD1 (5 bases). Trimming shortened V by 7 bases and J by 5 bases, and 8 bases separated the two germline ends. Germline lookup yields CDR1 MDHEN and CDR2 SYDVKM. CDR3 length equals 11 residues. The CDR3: CASNQGYGYTF. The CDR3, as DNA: TGTGCCAGCAATCAGGGTTATGGCTACACCTTC.

CDR3 sequence: CASSIGVGAEAFF. Here the CDR3 DNA reads TGTGCCAGTAGTATTGGAGTGGGAGCTGAAGCTTTCTTT. This chain uses TRBV19 with TRBJ1-1, with unresolved D. Germline CDR1 LNHDA, CDR2 SQIVND (reference sequence). V was trimmed by 3 bases and J by 6 bases, leaving 11 bases between them. This CDR3 spans 13 amino acids.

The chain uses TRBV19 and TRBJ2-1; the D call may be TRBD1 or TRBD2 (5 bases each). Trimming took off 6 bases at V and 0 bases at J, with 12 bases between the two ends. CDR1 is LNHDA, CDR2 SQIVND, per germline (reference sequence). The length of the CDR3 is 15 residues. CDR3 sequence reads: CASRTGTRSYNEQFF. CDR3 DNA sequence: TGTGCCAGTAGGACCGGGACCCGCTCCTACAATGAGCAGTTCTTC. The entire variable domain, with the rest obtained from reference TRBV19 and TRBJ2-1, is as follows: DGGITQSPKYLFRKEGQNVTLSCEQNLNHDAMYWYRQDPGQGLRLIYYSQIVNDFQKGDIAEGYSVSREKKESFPLTVTSAQKNPTAFYLCASRTGTRSYNEQFFGPGTRLTVL.

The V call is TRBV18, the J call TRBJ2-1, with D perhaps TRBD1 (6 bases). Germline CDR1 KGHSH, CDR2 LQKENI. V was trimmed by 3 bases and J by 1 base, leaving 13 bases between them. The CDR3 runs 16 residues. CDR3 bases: TGTGCCAGCTCACCGTCCGGGACATTATCCTACAATGAGCAGTTCTTC. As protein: CASSPSGTLSYNEQFF.

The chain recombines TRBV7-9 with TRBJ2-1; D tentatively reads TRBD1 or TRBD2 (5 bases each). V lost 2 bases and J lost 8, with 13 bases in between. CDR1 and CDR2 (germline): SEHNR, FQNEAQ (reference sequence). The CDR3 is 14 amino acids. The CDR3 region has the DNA TGTGCCAGCAGCTTATTTGGGACCAGAGATGAGCAGTTCTTC. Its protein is CASSLFGTRDEQFF.

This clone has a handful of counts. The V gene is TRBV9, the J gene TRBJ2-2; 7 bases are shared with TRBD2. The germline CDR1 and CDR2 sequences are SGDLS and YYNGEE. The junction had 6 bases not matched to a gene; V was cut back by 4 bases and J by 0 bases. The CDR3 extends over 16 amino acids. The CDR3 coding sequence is TGTGCCAGCAGCACCCGACTAGCCCCGAACACCGGGGAGCTGTTTTTT. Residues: CASSTRLAPNTGELFF.

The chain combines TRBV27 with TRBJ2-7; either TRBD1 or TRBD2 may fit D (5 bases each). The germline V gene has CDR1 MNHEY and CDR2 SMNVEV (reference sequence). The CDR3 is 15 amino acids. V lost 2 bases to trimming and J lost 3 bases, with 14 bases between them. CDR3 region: CASSLDWGSVYEQYF. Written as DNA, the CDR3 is TGTGCCAGCAGTTTAGATTGGGGGAGCGTCTACGAGCAGTACTTC.

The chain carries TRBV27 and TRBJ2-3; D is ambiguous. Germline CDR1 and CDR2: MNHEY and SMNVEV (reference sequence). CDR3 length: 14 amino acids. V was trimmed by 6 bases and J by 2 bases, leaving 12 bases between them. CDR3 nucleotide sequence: TGTGCCAGCAGATCTGGGGTACCCACAGATACGCAGTATTTT. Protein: CASRSGVPTDTQYF.

CDR3 DNA sequence: TGTGCCAGCCAGACCGGGACAGGTTACGGCTACACCTTC. This sequence encodes CASQTGTGYGYTF. The J gene is TRBJ1-2, the V gene TRBV19, with TRBD1 identical over 8 bases. This CDR3 contains 13 residues. After removal of 9 bases from V and 8 bases from J, the junction contained 11 bases not matched to a gene. CDR1 and CDR2 (germline): LNHDA, SQIVND (reference sequence).

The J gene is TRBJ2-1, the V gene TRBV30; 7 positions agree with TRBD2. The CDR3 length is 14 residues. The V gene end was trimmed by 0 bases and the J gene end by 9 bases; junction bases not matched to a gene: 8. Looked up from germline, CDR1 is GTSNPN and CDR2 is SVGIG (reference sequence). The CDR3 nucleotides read TGTGCCTGGAGTGTACTAGGACTAGGGAGTGAGCAGTTCTTC. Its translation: CAWSVLGLGSEQFF.

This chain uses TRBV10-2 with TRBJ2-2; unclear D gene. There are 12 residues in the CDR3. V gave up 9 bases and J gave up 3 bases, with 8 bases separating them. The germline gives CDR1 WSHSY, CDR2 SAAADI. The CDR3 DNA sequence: TGCGCCAGGTCCGGAGACACCGGGGAGCTGTTTTTT. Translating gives CARSGDTGELFF.

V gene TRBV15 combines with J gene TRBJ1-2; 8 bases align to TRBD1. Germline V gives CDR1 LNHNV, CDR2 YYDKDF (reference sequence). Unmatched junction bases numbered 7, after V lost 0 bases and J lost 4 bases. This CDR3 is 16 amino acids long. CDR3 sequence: CATSRDRTGKIYGYTF. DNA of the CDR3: TGTGCCACCAGCAGAGATAGGACAGGGAAAATCTATGGCTACACCTTC.

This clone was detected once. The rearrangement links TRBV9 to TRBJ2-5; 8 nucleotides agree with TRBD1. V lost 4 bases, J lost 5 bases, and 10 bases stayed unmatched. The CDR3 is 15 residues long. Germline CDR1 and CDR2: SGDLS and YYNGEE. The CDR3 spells CASSSETGVRETQYF. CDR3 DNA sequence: TGTGCCAGCAGCTCAGAGACAGGGGTAAGGGAGACCCAGTACTTC.

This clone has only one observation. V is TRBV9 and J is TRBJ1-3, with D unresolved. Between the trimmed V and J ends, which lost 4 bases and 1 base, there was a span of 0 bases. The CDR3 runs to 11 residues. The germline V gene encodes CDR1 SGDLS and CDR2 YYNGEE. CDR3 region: CASSSGNTIYF. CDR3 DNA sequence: TGTGCCAGCAGCTCTGGAAACACCATATATTTT.

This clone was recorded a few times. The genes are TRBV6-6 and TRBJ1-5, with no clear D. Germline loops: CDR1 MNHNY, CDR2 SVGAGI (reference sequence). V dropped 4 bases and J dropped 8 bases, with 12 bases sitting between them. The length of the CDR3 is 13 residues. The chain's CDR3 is CASSSSNWEPQHF. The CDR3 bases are TGTGCCAGCAGTTCCTCGAATTGGGAGCCCCAGCATTTT.

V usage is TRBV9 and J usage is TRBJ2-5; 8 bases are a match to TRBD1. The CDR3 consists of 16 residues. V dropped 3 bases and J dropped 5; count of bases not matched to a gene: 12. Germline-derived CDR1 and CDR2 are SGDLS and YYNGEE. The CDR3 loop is CASSGPQGQGRETQYF. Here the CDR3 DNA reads TGTGCCAGCAGCGGACCTCAAGGACAGGGCAGGGAGACCCAGTACTTC. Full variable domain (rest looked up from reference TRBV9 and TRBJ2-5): DSGVTQTPKHLITATGQRVTLRCSPRSGDLSVYWYQQSLDQGLQFLIQYYNGEERAKGNILERFSAQQFPDLHSELNLSSLELGDSALYFCASSGPQGQGRETQYFGPGTRLLVL.